This TCR beta chain was obtained from a study of cytomegalovirus exposure and HLA in healthy donors. The V end lost 1 base, the J end lost 2 bases, and 12 bases lay between the germline ends. Germline values: CDR1 SGHTA, CDR2 FQGNSA. CDR3 length: 17 residues. Researchers ran the PCR with 60 Vbeta and 13 Jbeta primers. Assay: immunoSEQ multiplex PCR; the TCRdb copy retains only in-frame clones and omits some. The sample consists of some 120,000 clones, 65% to 80% of them appearing once. In nominal health when sampled, donors likely had unrecorded immune exposures nonetheless. This chain uses TRBV7-2 with TRBJ1-6; D is uncertain. This receptor was identified in a man in his forties in good health and CMV-seropositive. Sequencing input: PBMCs. CDR3 nucleotides: TGTGCCAGCAGCTTAGGCGGGCAGGCCCCCTATAATTCACCCCTCCACTTT. The encoded protein is CASSLGGQAPYNSPLHF. Using reference TRBV7-2 and TRBJ1-6 for the parts outside the CDR3, the full variable domain is GAGVSQSPSNKVTEKGKDVELRCDPISGHTALYWYRQSLGQGLEFLIYFQGNSAPDKSGLPSDRFSAERTGGSVSTLTIQRTQQEDSAVYLCASSLGGQAPYNSPLHFGNGTRLTVT.